One sample yielded the 2 T cell receptor beta chains listed below, sequenced in a study of blood T cell repertoires in COVID-19. Clones were sequenced by immunoSEQ multiplex PCR, and TCRdb holds only the in-frame ones, with some missing. This table has over 100,000 clones, roughly 80% appearing once. The sequenced sample was peripheral blood. These receptors were obtained from a human donor in a cohort sampled during active COVID-19.

The chain uses TRBV7-2 and TRBJ2-1; no clear D gene. This CDR3 contains 15 residues. The V end lost 1 base, the J end lost 4 bases, and 11 bases lay between the germline ends. The germline V gene encodes CDR1 SGHTA and CDR2 FQGNSA. CDR3: CASSLEGRGYNEQFF. As DNA, the CDR3 is TGTGCCAGCAGCTTAGAAGGCAGAGGATACAATGAGCAGTTCTTC. Supplemented by reference TRBV7-2 and TRBJ2-1, the full variable domain reads GAGVSQSPSNKVTEKGKDVELRCDPISGHTALYWYRQSLGQGLEFLIYFQGNSAPDKSGLPSDRFSAERTGGSVSTLTIQRTQQEDSAVYLCASSLEGRGYNEQFFGPGTRLTVL.

The chain recombines TRBV5-1 with TRBJ2-7; no firm D call. Germline CDR1 reads SGHRS; CDR2 reads YFSETQ. This CDR3 region has 14 residues. V was trimmed by 4 bases and J by 0 bases, leaving 11 bases between them. CDR3: CASSQDPSSYEQYF. The CDR3 nucleotides are TGCGCCAGCAGCCAGGATCCGAGCTCCTACGAGCAGTACTTC.